Each of the 10 T cell receptor beta chains below was sequenced from the same sample in a study of T-cell memory formation after mild COVID-19. TCRdb re-called the 5' RACE reads with MiXCR, one entry per CDR3 protein. The data contain 250,000 or so distinct CDR3 sequences, approximately 18% of them seen just once; the ten biggest clones take up about 23%. The specimen sequenced was PBMCs or a T cell subset sorted from them (not recorded which). The receptors were sampled from a young man who had mild COVID-19 (a few samples of this study predate the infection). Cell type and time point are not known.

The sample holds a few counts of this clonotype. The chain is built from TRBV9 and TRBJ2-7; 8 bases map to TRBD2. CDR3 length equals 16 residues. CDR1 is SGDLS, CDR2 YYNGEE, per germline. The V and J ends lost 0 bases and 0 bases, in that order; junction bases with no gene match: 5. Here the CDR3 reads CASSVGGTSGSYEQYF. The CDR3, as DNA: TGTGCCAGCAGCGTAGGAGGCACTAGCGGCTCCTACGAGCAGTACTTC.

This clonotype was seen a handful of times. V gene TRBV5-6 combines with J gene TRBJ1-2; D call uncertain. The CDR3 is 11 amino acids. Trimming removed 3 bases from V and 8 bases from J, with 8 bases in between. The germline CDR1 and CDR2 sequences are SGHDT and YYEEEE. The CDR3 DNA reads as TGTGCCAGCAGCTCAACTTGGGGCTACACCTTC. Its translation: CASSSTWGYTF.

The table lists this clonotype with a few counts. The rearrangement links TRBV20-1 to TRBJ2-7, with 9 nucleotides matching TRBD2. J gave up 2 bases and V 3 bases, and 11 bases lay outside the gene matches. The CDR3 contains 16 residues. Germline-derived CDR1 and CDR2 are DFQATT and SNEGSKA (reference sequence). CDR3 residues: CSASEDGLALPYEQYV. In DNA, the CDR3 is TGCAGTGCTAGTGAGGACGGACTAGCGCTTCCCTACGAGCAGTACGTC.

The genes are TRBV5-4 and TRBJ1-1; weak D call: TRBD1 (5 bases). Germline CDR1 reads SGHNT; CDR2 reads YYREEE (reference sequence). The CDR3 is 15 residues long. The germline V and J ends were trimmed by 4 bases and 3 bases, with 16 bases remaining between them. CDR3 residues: CASSPSQTEHTEAFF. The CDR3 coding sequence is TGTGCCAGCAGCCCGTCACAGACAGAACACACTGAAGCTTTCTTT. The full variable domain, in which reference TRBV5-4 and TRBJ1-1 provide the parts outside the CDR3, is ETGVTQSPTHLIKTRGQQVTLRCSSQSGHNTVSWYQQALGQGPQFIFQYYREEENGRGNFPPRFSGLQFPNYSSELNVNALELDDSALYLCASSPSQTEHTEAFFGQGTRLTVV.

The V call is TRBV29-1, the J call TRBJ2-1, with TRBD2 as a possible D gene (5 bases). This CDR3 is built from 13 residues. From germline, CDR1 is SQVTM and CDR2 ANQGSEA. The V end lost 6 bases, the J end lost 5 bases, and 14 bases lay between the germline ends. The DNA of the CDR3 is TGCAGCGTGGGTCTAGCCAGGCACAATGAGCAGTTCTTC. This gives the protein CSVGLARHNEQFF.

The table lists this clonotype with many counts. V is TRBV18 and J is TRBJ2-5; D perhaps matches TRBD2 (5 bases). With 3 bases removed from V and 2 bases from J, the gap between germline ends came to 7 bases. Germline V gene sequence: CDR1 KGHSH, CDR2 LQKENI. CDR3 length: 13 amino acids. CDR3 sequence: CASSPSGQETQYF. CDR3 nucleotide sequence: TGTGCCAGCTCACCCTCGGGGCAAGAGACCCAGTACTTC.

The V call is TRBV7-9, the J call TRBJ2-3, with D hard to call. V was trimmed by 4 bases and J by 4 bases, leaving 9 bases between them. CDR1 and CDR2 from the germline V gene are SEHNR and FQNEAQ (reference sequence). This CDR3 has 13 amino acids. CDR3: CASSSPRSDTQYF. The CDR3 nucleotides are TGTGCCAGCAGCTCCCCCCGGTCAGATACGCAGTATTTT.

This clonotype has ten or more counts. This rearrangement joins TRBV7-2 to TRBJ1-1, with unresolved D. This CDR3 has 14 amino acids. The germline V gene encodes CDR1 SGHTA and CDR2 FQGNSA. Trimming removed 4 bases at V and 3 bases at J, with 12 bases between. Written as DNA, the CDR3 is TGTGCCAGCAGCTCAGGTTTCATGTACACTGAAGCTTTCTTT. It yields the protein CASSSGFMYTEAFF.

This chain links TRBV4-2 with TRBJ2-7; 8 bases are shared with TRBD1. J was trimmed by 0 bases and V by 0 bases; bases with no gene match: 10. The germline CDR1 and CDR2 sequences are LGHNA and YNFKEQ. The CDR3 totals 18 residues. The CDR3 loop reads CASSQDGQGQVFSYEQYF. CDR3 nucleotides: TGTGCCAGCAGCCAAGACGGACAGGGACAGGTGTTCTCCTACGAGCAGTACTTC.

This clonotype has a handful of counts. The rearrangement links TRBV12-3 or TRBV12-4 to TRBJ2-7; TRBD1 agrees at 12 bases. This CDR3 comprises 15 residues. V lost 3 bases, J lost 4 bases, and 4 bases stayed unmatched. As DNA, the CDR3 is TGTGCCAGCAGTTTCGTGGGACAGGGGGCTTACGAGCAGTACTTC. Protein: CASSFVGQGAYEQYF.